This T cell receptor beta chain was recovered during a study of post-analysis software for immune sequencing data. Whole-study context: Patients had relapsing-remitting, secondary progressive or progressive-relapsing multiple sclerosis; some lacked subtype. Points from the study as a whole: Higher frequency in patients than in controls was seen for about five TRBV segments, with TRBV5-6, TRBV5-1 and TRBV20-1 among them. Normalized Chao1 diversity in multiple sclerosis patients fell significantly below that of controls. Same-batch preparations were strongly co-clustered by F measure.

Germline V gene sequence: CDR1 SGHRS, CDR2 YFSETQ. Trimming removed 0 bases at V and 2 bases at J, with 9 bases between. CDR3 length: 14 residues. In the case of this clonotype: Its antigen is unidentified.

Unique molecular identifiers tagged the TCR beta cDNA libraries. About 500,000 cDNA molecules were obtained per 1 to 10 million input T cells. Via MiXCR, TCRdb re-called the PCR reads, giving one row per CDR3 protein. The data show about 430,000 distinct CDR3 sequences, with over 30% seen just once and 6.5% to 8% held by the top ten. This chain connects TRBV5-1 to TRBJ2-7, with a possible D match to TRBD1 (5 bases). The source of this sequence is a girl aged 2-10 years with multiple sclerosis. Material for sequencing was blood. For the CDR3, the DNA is TGCGCCAGCAGCTTGGACAGGTCGACCTACGAGCAGTACTTC. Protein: CASSLDRSTYEQYF.